These T cell receptor beta chains were read from a single sample in a study of memory CD8 T cells in hepatitis C reinfection. Using immunoSEQ multiplex PCR, the repertoire was profiled, and TCRdb retains in-frame clones only, with some absent. Of under 50,000 clones listed, 88% were seen once; the top ten hold more than 0.95%. Sequenced input: naive CD8+ T cells sorted from blood. These receptors came from a man younger than 35 with hepatitis C virus infection. CDR3s include the opening cysteine and the closing phenylalanine or tryptophan. The order of the fields is V gene, D gene, clone size, J gene, CDR3 protein, CDR3 DNA. The D gene is left open where the match is weak. Size tells how often a clone was seen (once, few, many) or the class of an expanded clone, and some rows leave it out.

TRBV6-6	.	few	TRBJ1-5	CASSTYSNQPQHF	TGTGCCAGCAGCACCTATAGCAATCAGCCCCAGCATTTT
TRBV7-2	TRBD2	.	TRBJ2-3	CASSPFLAGGGTDTQYF	TGTGCCAGCAGCCCTTTCCTAGCGGGGGGGGGCACAGATACGCAGTATTTT
TRBV2	.	.	TRBJ1-5	CASSEGQNSNQPQHF	TGTGCCAGCAGTGAAGGACAGAATAGCAATCAGCCCCAGCATTTT
TRBV28	.	few	TRBJ2-4	CASSFVAGQNIQYF	TGTGCCAGCAGTTTTGTGGCAGGTCAAAACATTCAGTACTTC
TRBV2	TRBD2	.	TRBJ2-7	CASSFSGIQTYEQYF	TGTGCCAGCAGTTTTAGCGGGATCCAGACCTACGAGCAGTACTTC
TRBV19	.	.	TRBJ2-1	CASSPTYYNEQFF	TGTGCCAGTAGCCCAACCTACTACAATGAGCAGTTCTTC
TRBV29-1	TRBD2	few	TRBJ2-1	CSVEGDRGGLAGNEQFF	TGCAGCGTTGAAGGGGACAGGGGTGGACTAGCGGGGAATGAGCAGTTCTTC
TRBV9	TRBD2	.	TRBJ2-2	CASSVVSGGGGELFF	TGTGCCAGCAGCGTAGTAAGCGGGGGAGGCGGGGAGCTGTTTTTT
TRBV19	TRBD1	.	TRBJ2-1	CASSPAGGSYNEQFF	TGTGCCAGTAGTCCAGCAGGGGGCTCCTACAATGAGCAGTTCTTC
TRBV7-8	TRBD2	.	TRBJ2-3	CASSPTLGVAGADTQYF	TGTGCCAGCAGCCCCACTTTAGGTGTAGCGGGAGCAGATACGCAGTATTTT
TRBV6-5	TRBD2	.	TRBJ2-5	CASNGGLALETQYF	TGTGCCAGCAACGGGGGACTAGCCTTGGAGACCCAGTACTTC
TRBV19	TRBD1	once	TRBJ2-1	CASSDFLTGFSYNEQFF	TGTGCCAGTAGTGATTTCCTGACAGGGTTTTCCTACAATGAGCAGTTCTTC
TRBV11-2	.	.	TRBJ1-1	CASSALPGVGPTTEAFF	TGTGCCAGCAGCGCTCTACCAGGGGTGGGGCCCACCACTGAAGCTTTCTTT
TRBV11-2	.	.	TRBJ2-1	CASSPGAGRGSYEQFF	TGTGCCAGCAGCCCAGGGGCAGGGCGCGGGAGTTATGAGCAGTTCTTC
TRBV6-5	TRBD1	.	TRBJ2-1	CASSYPGQGAHNEQFF	TGTGCCAGCAGTTACCCGGGACAGGGTGCGCACAATGAGCAGTTCTTC
TRBV15	TRBD1	once	TRBJ2-2	CATSRVPRTGGIGELFF	TGTGCCACCAGCAGAGTACCTCGGACAGGGGGCATCGGGGAGCTGTTTTTT
TRBV7-9	TRBD1	.	TRBJ1-2	CASSSGQGEDYGYTF	TGTGCCAGCAGCTCGGGACAGGGGGAGGACTATGGCTACACCTTC
TRBV6-5	.	.	TRBJ1-4	CASSRQTGTVEKLFF	TGTGCCAGCAGTCGTCAGACAGGCACCGTCGAAAAACTGTTTTTT
TRBV13	.	.	TRBJ1-1	CASSLGDVGSPEGMNTEAFF	TGTGCCAGCAGCCTAGGTGATGTGGGCAGCCCCGAGGGCATGAACACTGAAGCTTTCTTT
TRBV19	.	.	TRBJ1-6	CASSMGGNSPLHF	TGTGCCAGTAGTATGGGGGGAAATTCACCCCTCCACTTT
TRBV7-9	TRBD2	.	TRBJ2-7	CASSSGLAVSYEQYF	TGTGCCAGCAGCTCTGGACTAGCGGTTTCCTACGAGCAGTACTTC
TRBV6-6	.	.	TRBJ2-7	CASSYEGSHEQYF	TGTGCCAGCAGTTACGAGGGTTCCCACGAGCAGTACTTC
TRBV6-1	TRBD1	.	TRBJ2-5	CASSEGPGQETQYF	TGTGCCAGCAGTGAAGGGCCGGGACAGGAGACCCAGTACTTC